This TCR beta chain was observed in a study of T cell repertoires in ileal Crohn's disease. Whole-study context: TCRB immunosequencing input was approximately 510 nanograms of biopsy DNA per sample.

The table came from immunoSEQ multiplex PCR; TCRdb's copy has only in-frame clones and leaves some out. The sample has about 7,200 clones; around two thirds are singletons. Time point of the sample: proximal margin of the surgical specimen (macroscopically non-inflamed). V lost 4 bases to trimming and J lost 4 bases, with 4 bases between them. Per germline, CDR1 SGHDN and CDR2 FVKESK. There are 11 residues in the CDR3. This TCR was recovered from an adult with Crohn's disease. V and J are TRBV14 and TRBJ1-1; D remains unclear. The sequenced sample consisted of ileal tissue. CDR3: CASSLGTEAFF. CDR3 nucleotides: TGTGCCAGCAGCCTAGGCACTGAAGCTTTCTTT.